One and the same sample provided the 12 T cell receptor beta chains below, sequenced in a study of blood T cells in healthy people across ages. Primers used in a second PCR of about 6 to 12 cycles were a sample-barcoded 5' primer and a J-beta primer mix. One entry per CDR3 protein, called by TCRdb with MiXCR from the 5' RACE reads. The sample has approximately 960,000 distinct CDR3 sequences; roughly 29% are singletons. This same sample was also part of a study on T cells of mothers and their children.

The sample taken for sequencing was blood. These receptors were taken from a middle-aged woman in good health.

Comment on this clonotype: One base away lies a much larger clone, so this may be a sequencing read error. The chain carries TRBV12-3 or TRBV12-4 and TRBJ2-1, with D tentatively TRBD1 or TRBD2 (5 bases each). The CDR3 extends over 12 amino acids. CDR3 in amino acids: CTSSLWGNEQFF. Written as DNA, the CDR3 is TGTACCAGCAGTTTATGGGGGAATGAGCAGTTCTTC.

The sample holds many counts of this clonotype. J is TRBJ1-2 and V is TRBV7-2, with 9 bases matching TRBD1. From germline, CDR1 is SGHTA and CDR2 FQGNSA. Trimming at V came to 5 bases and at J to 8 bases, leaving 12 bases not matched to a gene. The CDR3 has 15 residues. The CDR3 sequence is CASSLGQGFTIGYTF. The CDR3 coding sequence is TGTGCCAGCAGCCTTGGACAGGGGTTCACGATAGGCTACACCTTC.

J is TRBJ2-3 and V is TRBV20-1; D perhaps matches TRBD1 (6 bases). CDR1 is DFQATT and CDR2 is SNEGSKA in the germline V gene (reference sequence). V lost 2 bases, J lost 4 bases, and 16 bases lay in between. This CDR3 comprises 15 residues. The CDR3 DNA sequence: TGCAGTGCTAGAATTGGAGCAGGGGCGGCAGATACGCAGTATTTT. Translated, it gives CSARIGAGAADTQYF.

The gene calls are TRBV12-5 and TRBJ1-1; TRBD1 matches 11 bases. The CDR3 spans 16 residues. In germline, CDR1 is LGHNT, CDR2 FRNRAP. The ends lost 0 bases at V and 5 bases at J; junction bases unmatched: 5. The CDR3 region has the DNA TGTGCTAGTGGTTTGGTAGTGGACAGGGGGCAAACTGAAGCTTTCTTT. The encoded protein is CASGLVVDRGQTEAFF.

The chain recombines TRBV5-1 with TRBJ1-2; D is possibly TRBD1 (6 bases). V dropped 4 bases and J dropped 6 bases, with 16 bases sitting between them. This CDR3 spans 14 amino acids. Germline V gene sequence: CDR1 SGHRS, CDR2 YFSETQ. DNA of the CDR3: TGCGCCAGCAGCCAGGGGTCAGTATACGATGGCTACACCTTC. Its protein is CASSQGSVYDGYTF.

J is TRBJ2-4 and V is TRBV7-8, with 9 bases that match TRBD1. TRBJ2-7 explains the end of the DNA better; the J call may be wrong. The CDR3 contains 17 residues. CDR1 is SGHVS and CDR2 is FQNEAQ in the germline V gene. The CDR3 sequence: CASSLAQGAQGYIEQYF. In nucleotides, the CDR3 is TGTGCCAGCAGCTTAGCACAGGGGGCGCAAGGTTATATCGAGCAGTACTTC.

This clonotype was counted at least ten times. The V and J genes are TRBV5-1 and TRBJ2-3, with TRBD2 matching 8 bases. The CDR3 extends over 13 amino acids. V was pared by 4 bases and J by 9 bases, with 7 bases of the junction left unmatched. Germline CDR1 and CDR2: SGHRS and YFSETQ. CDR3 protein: CASSPQSGGTQYF. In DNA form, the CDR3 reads TGCGCCAGCAGCCCGCAAAGCGGGGGCACGCAGTATTTT. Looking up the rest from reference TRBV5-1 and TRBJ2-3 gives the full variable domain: KAGVTQTPRYLIKTRGQQVTLSCSPISGHRSVSWYQQTPGQGLQFLFEYFSETQRNKGNFPGRFSGRQFSNSRSEMNVSTLELGDSALYLCASSPQSGGTQYFGPGTRLTVL.

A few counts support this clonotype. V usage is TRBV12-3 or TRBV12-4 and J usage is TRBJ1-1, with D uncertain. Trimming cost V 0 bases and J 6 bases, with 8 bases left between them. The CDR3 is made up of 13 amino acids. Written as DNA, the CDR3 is TGTGCCAGCAGTTTAGCCGAGGGAGCTGAAGCTTTCTTT. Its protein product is CASSLAEGAEAFF.

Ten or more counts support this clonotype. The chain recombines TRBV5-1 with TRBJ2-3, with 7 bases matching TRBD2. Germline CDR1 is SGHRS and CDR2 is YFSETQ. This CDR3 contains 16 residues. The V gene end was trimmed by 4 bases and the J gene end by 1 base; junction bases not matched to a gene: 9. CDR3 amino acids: CASSRRSTSGTDTQYF. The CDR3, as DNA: TGCGCCAGCAGCAGGCGCTCTACTAGCGGCACAGATACGCAGTATTTT.

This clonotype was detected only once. CDR3 region: CATYRGRDGYTF. The CDR3 DNA sequence: TGTGCCACCTACAGGGGAAGGGATGGCTACACCTTC. This rearrangement joins TRBV12-3 or TRBV12-4 to TRBJ1-2, with 7 bases aligning to TRBD1. V dropped 10 bases and J dropped 6; count of bases not matched to a gene: 8. This CDR3 has 12 residues.

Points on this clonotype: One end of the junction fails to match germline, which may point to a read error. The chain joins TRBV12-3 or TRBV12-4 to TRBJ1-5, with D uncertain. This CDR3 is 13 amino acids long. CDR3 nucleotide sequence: TGTACCAGCAGTTCGACGGGCAATCAGCCCCAGCATTTT. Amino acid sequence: CTSSSTGNQPQHF.

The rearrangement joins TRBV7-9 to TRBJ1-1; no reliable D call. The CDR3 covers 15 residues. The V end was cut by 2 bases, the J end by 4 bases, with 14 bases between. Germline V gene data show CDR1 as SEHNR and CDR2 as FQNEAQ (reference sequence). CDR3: CASSLYQGSGTEAFF. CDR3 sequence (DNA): TGTGCCAGCAGCTTATATCAAGGTTCCGGCACTGAAGCTTTCTTT.